The clone carrying this T cell receptor (beta chain) was recorded only once. The PCR contained 60 Vbeta and 13 Jbeta primers. Clones were sequenced by immunoSEQ multiplex PCR, and TCRdb holds only the in-frame ones, with some missing. The profile covers some 100,000 clones, with roughly 83% appearing a single time and about 3.6% taken by the ten largest. This specimen comes from a study of cytomegalovirus exposure and HLA in healthy donors. For the study at large: The approximately 120 million unique TCR beta sequences, from about 179 million T cells, were found by an earlier analysis.

With V trimmed by 6 bases and J by 7 bases, 3 bases remained unmatched. The CDR3 has 13 amino acids. Germline values: CDR1 SNHLY, CDR2 FYNNEI. Sequenced sample: PBMCs. The clonotype originates from a male donor in good health and CMV-seropositive. V is TRBV2 and J is TRBJ1-5; 10 bases align to TRBD1. CDR3 region: CASSGTGEQPQHF. CDR3 sequence (DNA): TGTGCCAGCAGCGGGACAGGGGAGCAGCCCCAGCATTTT.